This T cell receptor (beta chain) came from a study of cytomegalovirus exposure and HLA in healthy donors. Findings of the study overall: Sequencing artifact likely explains a cluster of highly shared sequence variants. In an earlier analysis, productive rearrangement rates for most beta V segments clustered near 87% or 30%. Presence/absence analysis assumed near-uniform sequencing depth across donors.

The PCR contained 60 Vbeta and 13 Jbeta primers. Libraries were prepared by immunoSEQ multiplex PCR; TCRdb keeps only in-frame clonotypes and omits some of them. The data show around 200,000 clones, 75% to 90% seen once. Concerning this clone itself: Its antigen is not known. Germline is not matched at one junction end, which may reflect a read error.

This CDR3 is 16 amino acids long. Germline V gene lookup returns CDR1 SEHNR and CDR2 FQNEAQ (reference sequence). This sequence originates from a woman aged 18-35 years in good health and CMV-seronegative. The chain links TRBV7-9 to TRBJ2-2; TRBD2 agrees at 7 bases. The sequenced material came from PBMCs. The CDR3: CSSSSIGGLRTGELFF. Here the CDR3 DNA reads TGTTCCAGCAGCTCCATCGGGGGGTTGAGAACCGGGGAGCTGTTTTTT.